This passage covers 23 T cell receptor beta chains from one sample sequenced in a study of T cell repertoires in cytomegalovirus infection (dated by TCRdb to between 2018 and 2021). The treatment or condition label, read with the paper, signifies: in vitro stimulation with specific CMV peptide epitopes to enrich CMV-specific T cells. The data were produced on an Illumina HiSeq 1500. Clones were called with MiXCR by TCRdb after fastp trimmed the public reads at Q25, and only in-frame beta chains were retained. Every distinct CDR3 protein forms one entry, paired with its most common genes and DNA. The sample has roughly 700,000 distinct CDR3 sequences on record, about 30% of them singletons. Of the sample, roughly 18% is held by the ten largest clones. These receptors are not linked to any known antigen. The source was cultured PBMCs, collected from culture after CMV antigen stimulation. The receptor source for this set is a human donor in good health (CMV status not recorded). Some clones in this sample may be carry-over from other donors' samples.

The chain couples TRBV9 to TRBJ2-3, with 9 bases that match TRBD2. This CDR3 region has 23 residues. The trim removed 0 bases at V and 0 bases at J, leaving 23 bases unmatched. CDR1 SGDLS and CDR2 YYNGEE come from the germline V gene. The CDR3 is CASSVAQPRWASGVTTSTDTQYF. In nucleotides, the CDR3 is TGTGCCAGCAGCGTAGCCCAACCCAGATGGGCTAGCGGGGTTACCACTAGCACAGATACGCAGTATTTT.

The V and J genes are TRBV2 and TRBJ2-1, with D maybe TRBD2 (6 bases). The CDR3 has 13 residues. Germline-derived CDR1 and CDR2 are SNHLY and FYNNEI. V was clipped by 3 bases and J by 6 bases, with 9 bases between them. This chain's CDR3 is CASSEGGSNEQFF. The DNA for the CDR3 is TGTGCCAGCAGTGAGGGAGGTTCCAATGAGCAGTTCTTC.

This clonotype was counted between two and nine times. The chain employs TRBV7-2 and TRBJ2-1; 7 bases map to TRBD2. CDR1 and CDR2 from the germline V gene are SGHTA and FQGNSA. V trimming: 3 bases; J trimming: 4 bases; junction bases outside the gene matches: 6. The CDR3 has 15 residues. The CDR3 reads CASSFEGGGYNEQFF. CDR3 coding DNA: TGTGCCAGCAGCTTCGAGGGCGGGGGATACAATGAGCAGTTCTTC. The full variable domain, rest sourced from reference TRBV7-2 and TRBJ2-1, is GAGVSQSPSNKVTEKGKDVELRCDPISGHTALYWYRQSLGQGLEFLIYFQGNSAPDKSGLPSDRFSAERTGGSVSTLTIQRTQQEDSAVYLCASSFEGGGYNEQFFGPGTRLTVL.

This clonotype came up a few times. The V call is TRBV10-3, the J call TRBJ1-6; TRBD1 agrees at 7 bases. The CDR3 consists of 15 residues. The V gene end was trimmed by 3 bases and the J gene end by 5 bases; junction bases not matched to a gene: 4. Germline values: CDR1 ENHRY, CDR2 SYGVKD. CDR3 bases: TGTGCCATCAGTGAAGGGACAGCCAATAATTCACCCCTCCACTTT. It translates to CAISEGTANNSPLHF.

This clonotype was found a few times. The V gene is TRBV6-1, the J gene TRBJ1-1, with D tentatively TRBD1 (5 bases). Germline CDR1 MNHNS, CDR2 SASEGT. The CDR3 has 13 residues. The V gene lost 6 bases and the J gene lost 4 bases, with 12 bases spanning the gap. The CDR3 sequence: CASSGASGTEAFF. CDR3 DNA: TGTGCCAGCAGCGGGGCGAGCGGCACTGAAGCTTTCTTT.

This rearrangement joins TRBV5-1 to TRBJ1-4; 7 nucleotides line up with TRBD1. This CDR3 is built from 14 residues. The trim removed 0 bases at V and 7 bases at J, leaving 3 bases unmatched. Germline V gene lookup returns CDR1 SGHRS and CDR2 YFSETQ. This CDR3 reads CASSLGYRGEKLFF. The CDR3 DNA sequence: TGCGCCAGCAGCTTGGGTTACAGGGGTGAAAAACTGTTTTTT.

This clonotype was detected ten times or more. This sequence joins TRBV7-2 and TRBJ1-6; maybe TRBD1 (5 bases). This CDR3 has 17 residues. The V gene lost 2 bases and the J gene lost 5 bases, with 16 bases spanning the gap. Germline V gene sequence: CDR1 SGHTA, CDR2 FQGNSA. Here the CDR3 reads CASSLNAAWGDNSPLHF. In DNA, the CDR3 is TGTGCCAGCAGCTTAAATGCAGCCTGGGGGGATAATTCACCCCTCCACTTT.

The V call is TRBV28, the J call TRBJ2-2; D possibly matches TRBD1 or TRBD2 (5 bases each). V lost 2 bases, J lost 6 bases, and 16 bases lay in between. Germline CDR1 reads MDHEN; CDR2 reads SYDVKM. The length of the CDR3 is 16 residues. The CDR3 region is CASSLTSGAIAGELFF. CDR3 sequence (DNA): TGTGCCAGCAGTTTAACGTCCGGGGCGATAGCCGGGGAGCTGTTTTTT.

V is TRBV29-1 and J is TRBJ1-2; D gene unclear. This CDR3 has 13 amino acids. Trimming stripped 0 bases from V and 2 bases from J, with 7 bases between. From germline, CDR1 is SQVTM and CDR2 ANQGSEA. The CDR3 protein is CSVEDLGNYGYTF. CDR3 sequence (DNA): TGCAGCGTTGAAGATCTGGGGAACTATGGCTACACCTTC.

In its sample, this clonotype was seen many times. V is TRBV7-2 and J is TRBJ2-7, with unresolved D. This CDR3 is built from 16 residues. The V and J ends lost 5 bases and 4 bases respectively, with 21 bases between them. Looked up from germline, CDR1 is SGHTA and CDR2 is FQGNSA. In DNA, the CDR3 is TGTGCCAGCAGCAACCCCCGGAGTTCCCTAGAGTACGAGCAGTACTTC. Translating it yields CASSNPRSSLEYEQYF.

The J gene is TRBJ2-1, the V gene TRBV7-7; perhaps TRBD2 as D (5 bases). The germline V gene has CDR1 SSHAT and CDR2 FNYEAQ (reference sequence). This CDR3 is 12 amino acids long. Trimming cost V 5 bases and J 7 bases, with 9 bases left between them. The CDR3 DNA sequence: TGTGCCAGCAGCCCACTAGAGAATGAGCAGTTCTTC. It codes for CASSPLENEQFF.

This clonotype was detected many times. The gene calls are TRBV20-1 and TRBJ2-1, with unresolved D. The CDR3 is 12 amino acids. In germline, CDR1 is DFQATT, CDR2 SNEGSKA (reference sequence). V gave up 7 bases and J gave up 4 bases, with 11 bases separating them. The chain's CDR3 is CSVPDWYNEQFF. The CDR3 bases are TGCAGTGTTCCCGACTGGTACAATGAGCAGTTCTTC.

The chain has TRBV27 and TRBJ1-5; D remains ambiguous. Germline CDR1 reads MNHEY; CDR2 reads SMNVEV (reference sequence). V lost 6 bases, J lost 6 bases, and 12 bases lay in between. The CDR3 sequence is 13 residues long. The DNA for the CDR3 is TGTGCCAGCAGAACAAATGTAGGTCAGCCCCAGCATTTT. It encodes CASRTNVGQPQHF.

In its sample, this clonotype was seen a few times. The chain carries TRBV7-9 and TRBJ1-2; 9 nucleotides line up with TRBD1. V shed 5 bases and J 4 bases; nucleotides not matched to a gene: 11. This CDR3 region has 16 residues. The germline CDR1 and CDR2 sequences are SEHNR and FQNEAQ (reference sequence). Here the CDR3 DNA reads TGTGCCAGCAGCAAGAATTCCGGGACAGGGACCTATGGCTACACCTTC. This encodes CASSKNSGTGTYGYTF.

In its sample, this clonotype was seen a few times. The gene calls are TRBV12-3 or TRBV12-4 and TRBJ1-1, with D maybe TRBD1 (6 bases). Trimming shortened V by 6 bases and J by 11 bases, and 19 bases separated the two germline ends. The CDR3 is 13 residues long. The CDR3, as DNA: TGTGCCAGCAGGAAGGGGGTCACTCCCGAGGCTTTCTTT. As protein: CASRKGVTPEAFF.

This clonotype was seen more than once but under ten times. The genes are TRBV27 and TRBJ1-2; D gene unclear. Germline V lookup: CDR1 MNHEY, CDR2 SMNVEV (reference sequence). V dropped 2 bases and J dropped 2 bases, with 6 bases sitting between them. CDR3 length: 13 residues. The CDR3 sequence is CASSLAENYGYTF. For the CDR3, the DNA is TGTGCCAGCAGTTTAGCCGAGAACTATGGCTACACCTTC.

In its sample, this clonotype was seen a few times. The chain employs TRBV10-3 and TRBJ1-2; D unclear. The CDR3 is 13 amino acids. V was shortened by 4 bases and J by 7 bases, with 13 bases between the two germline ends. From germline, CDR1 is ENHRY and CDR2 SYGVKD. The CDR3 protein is CAISAREESGYTF. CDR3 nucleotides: TGTGCCATCAGTGCCCGGGAGGAGAGTGGCTACACCTTC.

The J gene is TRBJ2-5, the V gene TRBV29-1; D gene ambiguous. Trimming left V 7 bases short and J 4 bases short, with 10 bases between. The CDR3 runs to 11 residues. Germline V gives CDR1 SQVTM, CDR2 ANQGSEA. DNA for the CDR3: TGCAGCGGAACTCCAGGAGAGACCCAGTACTTC. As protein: CSGTPGETQYF.

CDR3 sequence: CASSRLSGGDTDTQYF. As DNA, the CDR3 is TGCGCCAGCAGCCGCCTTAGCGGGGGGGACACAGATACGCAGTATTTT. The chain has TRBV4-1 and TRBJ2-3; 11 nucleotides line up with TRBD2. The germline V gene has CDR1 MGHRA and CDR2 YSYEKL. CDR3 length: 16 residues. V was clipped by 4 bases and J by 2 bases; unmatched bases: 5.

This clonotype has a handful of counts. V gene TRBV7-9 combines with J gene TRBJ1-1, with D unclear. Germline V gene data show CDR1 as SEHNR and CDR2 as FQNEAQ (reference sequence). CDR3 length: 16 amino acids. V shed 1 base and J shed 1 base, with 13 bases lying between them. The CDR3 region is CASSLDFRFRNTEAFF. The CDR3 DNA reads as TGTGCCAGCAGCTTAGACTTTAGGTTTCGGAACACTGAAGCTTTCTTT.

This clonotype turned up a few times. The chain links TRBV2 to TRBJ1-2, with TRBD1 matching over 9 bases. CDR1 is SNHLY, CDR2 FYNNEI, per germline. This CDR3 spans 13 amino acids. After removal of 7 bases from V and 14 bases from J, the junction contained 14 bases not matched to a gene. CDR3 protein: CASMIQGQGNFTF. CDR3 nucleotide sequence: TGTGCCAGCATGATTCAGGGACAGGGAAATTTTACCTTC. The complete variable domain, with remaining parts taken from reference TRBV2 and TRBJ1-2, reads EPEVTQTPSHQVTQMGQEVILRCVPISNHLYFYWYRQILGQKVEFLVSFYNNEISEKSEIFDDQFSVERPDGSNFTLKIRSTKLEDSAMYFCASMIQGQGNFTFGSGTRLTVV.

CDR3 coding DNA: TGCAGCGCCTACTTCCAAGAGACCCAGTACTTC. Amino acids: CSAYFQETQYF. The chain recombines TRBV29-1 with TRBJ2-5; no clear D. This CDR3 is built from 11 residues. V was shortened by 7 bases and J by 1 base, with 7 bases between the two germline ends. CDR1 and CDR2 (germline): SQVTM, ANQGSEA.

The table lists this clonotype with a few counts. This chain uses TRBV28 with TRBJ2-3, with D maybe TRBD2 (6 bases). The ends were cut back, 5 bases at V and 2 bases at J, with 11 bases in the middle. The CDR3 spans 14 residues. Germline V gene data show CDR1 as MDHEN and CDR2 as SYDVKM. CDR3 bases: TGTGCCAGCAGTCCCCTACTAGCCACAGATACGCAGTATTTT. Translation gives CASSPLLATDTQYF.